In this sample, the clone carrying this T cell receptor (beta chain) turned up a few times. These data come from a study of blood T cell repertoires in COVID-19. For the study at large: T cells, B-cell-depleted T cells, or PBMCs supplied cDNA or gDNA.

Recruitment covered fewer than 25 US areas and drew participants whose ages spanned about 18 to 90 years. Self-reported history from a screening survey and questionnaire set each donor's cohort. Each recovered donor of Cohort 3 presented with two negative PCRs, clearance, or symptom resolution. This table comes from immunoSEQ multiplex PCR, and its TCRdb copy is limited to in-frame clones, with some not included. Counted here are 190,000 or so clones, about 82% occurring once; the ten biggest clones make up over 7.5%. Deletions cut 5 bases from V and 13 bases from J, with 23 bases between. Germline V gene sequence: CDR1 MGHDK, CDR2 SYGVNS. This CDR3 has 14 residues.

Sequenced: PBMCs or T cells enriched from blood (not recorded which). The rearrangement joins TRBV25-1 to TRBJ2-5, with D possibly TRBD1 on 6 matching bases. The TCR originated in a woman aged 25 to 39 who had recovered from COVID-19. CDR3 sequence (DNA): TGTGCCAGCAGTTGGTTCCCAGGCCGGGACACATTGTACTTC. As protein: CASSWFPGRDTLYF.